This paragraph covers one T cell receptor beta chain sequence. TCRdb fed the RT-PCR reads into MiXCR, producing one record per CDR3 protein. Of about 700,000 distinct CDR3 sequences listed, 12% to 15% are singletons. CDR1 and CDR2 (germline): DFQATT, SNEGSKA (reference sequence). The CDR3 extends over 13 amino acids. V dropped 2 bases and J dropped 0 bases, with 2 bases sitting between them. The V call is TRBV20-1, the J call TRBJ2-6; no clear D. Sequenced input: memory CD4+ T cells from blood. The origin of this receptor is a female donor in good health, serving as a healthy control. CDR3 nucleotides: TGCAGTGCTAGACACTCTGGGGCCAACGTCCTGACTTTC. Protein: CSARHSGANVLTF.